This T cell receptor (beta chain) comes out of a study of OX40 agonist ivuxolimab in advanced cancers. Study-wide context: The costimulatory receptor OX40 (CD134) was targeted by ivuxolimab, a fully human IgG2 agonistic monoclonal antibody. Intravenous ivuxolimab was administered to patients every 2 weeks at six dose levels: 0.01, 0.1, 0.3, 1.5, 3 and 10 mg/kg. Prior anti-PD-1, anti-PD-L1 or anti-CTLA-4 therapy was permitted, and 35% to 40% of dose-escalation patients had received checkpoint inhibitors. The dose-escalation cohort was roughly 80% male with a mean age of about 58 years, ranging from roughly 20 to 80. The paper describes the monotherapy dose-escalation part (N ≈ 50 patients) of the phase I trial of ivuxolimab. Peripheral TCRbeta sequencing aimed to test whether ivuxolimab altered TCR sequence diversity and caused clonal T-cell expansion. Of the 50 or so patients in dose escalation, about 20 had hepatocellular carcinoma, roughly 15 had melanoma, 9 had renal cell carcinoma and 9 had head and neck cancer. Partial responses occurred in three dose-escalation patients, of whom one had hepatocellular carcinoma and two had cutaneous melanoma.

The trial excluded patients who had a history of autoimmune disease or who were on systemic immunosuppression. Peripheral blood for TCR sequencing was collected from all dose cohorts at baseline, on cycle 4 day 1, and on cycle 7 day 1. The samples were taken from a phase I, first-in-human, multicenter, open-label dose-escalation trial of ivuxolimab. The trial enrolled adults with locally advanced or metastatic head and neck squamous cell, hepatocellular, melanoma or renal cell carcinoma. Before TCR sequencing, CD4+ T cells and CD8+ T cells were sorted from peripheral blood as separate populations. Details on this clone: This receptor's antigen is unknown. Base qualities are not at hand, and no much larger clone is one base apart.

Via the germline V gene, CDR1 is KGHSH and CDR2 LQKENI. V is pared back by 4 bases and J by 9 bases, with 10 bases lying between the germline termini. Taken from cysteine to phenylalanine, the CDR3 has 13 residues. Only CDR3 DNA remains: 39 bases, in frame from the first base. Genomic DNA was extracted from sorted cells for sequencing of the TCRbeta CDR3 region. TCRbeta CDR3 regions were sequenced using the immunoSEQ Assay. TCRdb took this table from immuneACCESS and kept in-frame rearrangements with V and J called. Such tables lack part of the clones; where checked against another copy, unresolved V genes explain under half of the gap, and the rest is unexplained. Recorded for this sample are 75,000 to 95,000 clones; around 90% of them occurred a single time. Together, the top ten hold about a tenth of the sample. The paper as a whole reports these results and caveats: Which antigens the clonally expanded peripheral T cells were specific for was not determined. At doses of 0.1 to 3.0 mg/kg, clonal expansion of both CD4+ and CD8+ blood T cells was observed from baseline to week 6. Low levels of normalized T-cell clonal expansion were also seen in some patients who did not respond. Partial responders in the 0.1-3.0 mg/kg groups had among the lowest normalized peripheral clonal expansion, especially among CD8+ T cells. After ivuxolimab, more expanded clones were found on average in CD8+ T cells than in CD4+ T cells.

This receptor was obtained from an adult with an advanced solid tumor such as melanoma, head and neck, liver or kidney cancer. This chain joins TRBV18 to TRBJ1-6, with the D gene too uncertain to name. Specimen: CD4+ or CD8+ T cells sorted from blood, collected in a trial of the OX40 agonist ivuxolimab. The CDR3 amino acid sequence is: CASSQRDFSPLHF. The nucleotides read TGTGCCAGCTCACAGAGAGATTTTTCACCCCTCCACTTT. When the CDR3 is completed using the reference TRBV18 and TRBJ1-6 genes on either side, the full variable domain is NAGVMQNPRHLVRRRGQEARLRCSPMKGHSHVYWYRQLPEEGLKFMVYLQKENIIDESGMPKERFSAEFPKEGPSILRIQQVVRGDSAAYFCASSQRDFSPLHFGNGTRLTVT.